These 18 T cell receptor beta chains came from one sample sequenced in a study of chronic HIV infection and antiretroviral therapy. MiXCR, applied by TCRdb to the 5' RACE reads, yields one record per CDR3 protein. Among over 40,000 distinct CDR3 sequences listed, approximately 19% were seen once. Sequencing was carried out using peripheral blood. The origin of the receptors is an adult who had HIV and had not received antiretroviral therapy, or was an uninfected healthy control (not recorded which).

This clonotype is labeled medium-sized (0.01 to 0.1%). The CDR3 nucleotides are TGCAGCGTTTTGTCGGAAGGGGGACTAGCGGGGAGCGGGGAGCTGTTTTTT. Protein: CSVLSEGGLAGSGELFF. The chain has TRBV29-1 and TRBJ2-2; 13 bases fit TRBD2. Losses at the gene ends were 5 bases for V and 7 bases for J; bases not matched to a gene: 13. This CDR3 spans 17 amino acids. The V gene's germline CDR1 is SQVTM and CDR2 ANQGSEA.

The V and J genes are TRBV7-8 and TRBJ1-1, with D maybe TRBD1 (6 bases). Between the trimmed V and J ends, which lost 5 bases and 5 bases, there was a span of 18 bases. The germline CDR1 and CDR2 sequences are SGHVS and FQNEAQ. The CDR3 sequence is 15 residues long. The CDR3 region has the DNA TGTGCCAGCAGCCCGACGGACAGCCAGGTGACTGAAGCTTTCTTT. It yields the protein CASSPTDSQVTEAFF. The full variable domain, rest sourced from reference TRBV7-8 and TRBJ1-1, is GAGVSQSPRYKVAKRGQDVALRCDPISGHVSLFWYQQALGQGPEFLTYFQNEAQLDKSGLPSDRFFAERPEGSVSTLKIQRTQQEDSAVYLCASSPTDSQVTEAFFGQGTRLTVV.

This CDR3 is CSVAGTGGEEAFF. DNA of the CDR3: TGCAGCGTTGCCGGGACAGGGGGCGAGGAAGCTTTCTTT. The chain employs TRBV29-1 and TRBJ1-1; TRBD1 agrees at 12 bases. Germline V lookup: CDR1 SQVTM, CDR2 ANQGSEA. The CDR3 extends over 13 amino acids. The V segment lost 4 bases and the J segment 8 bases; nucleotides outside the gene matches: 5.

This clonotype was recorded many times. The gene calls are TRBV7-8 and TRBJ1-2; weak D call: TRBD1 (6 bases). The V gene's germline CDR1 is SGHVS and CDR2 FQNEAQ. V was cut by 5 bases and J by 4 bases, with 17 bases left in between. The CDR3 has 15 residues. The chain's CDR3 is CASSPPNRAPYGYTF. CDR3 sequence (DNA): TGTGCCAGCAGCCCTCCGAACAGGGCTCCCTATGGCTACACCTTC.

The chain links TRBV5-6 to TRBJ2-3, with 8 nucleotides matching TRBD2. Germline trimming cut 0 bases from V and 5 bases from J; bases unmatched to any gene: 5. CDR1 is SGHDT, CDR2 YYEEEE, per germline. The CDR3 covers 15 residues. CDR3 amino acids: CASSLGAGAGDTQYF. DNA of the CDR3: TGTGCCAGCAGCTTGGGAGCGGGAGCGGGAGATACGCAGTATTTT.

This clonotype was detected a few times. This rearrangement joins TRBV29-1 to TRBJ1-1; D is unclear. This CDR3 spans 13 amino acids. V lost 0 bases and J lost 8, with 13 bases in between. Germline V lookup: CDR1 SQVTM, CDR2 ANQGSEA. CDR3 protein: CSVEDLVGGEAFF. CDR3 DNA sequence: TGCAGCGTTGAAGATCTTGTAGGAGGGGAAGCTTTCTTT.

This clonotype was counted a few times. The V gene is TRBV11-2, the J gene TRBJ2-7; tentatively, D is TRBD1 or TRBD2 (5 bases each). The ends were cut back, 5 bases at V and 1 base at J, with 9 bases in the middle. This CDR3 has 13 amino acids. Germline V gene lookup returns CDR1 SGHAT and CDR2 FQNNGV. CDR3 nucleotide sequence: TGTGCCAGCAGCCAGGGACGGTCCTACGAGCAGTACTTC. Protein sequence: CASSQGRSYEQYF.

This clonotype was seen only a few times. The genes are TRBV5-1 and TRBJ2-3, with D hard to call. Trimming took 0 bases from V and 2 from J, leaving 10 bases between them. There are 15 residues in the CDR3. Germline values: CDR1 SGHRS, CDR2 YFSETQ. CDR3 sequence: CASSLDSRSTDTQYF. The CDR3 region has the DNA TGCGCCAGCAGCTTGGACTCCAGGTCCACAGATACGCAGTATTTT.

This clonotype was seen more than once but under ten times. The CDR3 nucleotides are TGCGCCAGCAGTCACCTGGCCACCGGGGAGCTGTTTTTT. Translation gives CASSHLATGELFF. The chain joins TRBV23-1 to TRBJ2-2; no clear D gene. TRBV23-1 is treated as an ORF (open reading frame) with a function not yet certain. Trimming stripped 3 bases from V and 4 bases from J, with 6 bases between. The CDR3 is made up of 13 amino acids.

The gene calls are TRBV7-3 and TRBJ1-4; D gene uncertain. The CDR3 has 16 amino acids. V dropped 2 bases and J dropped 8 bases, with 18 bases sitting between them. Germline CDR1 SGHTA, CDR2 FQGTGA. This CDR3 is CASSLGDRASGEKLFF. The CDR3 DNA sequence: TGTGCCAGCAGCTTAGGAGACCGGGCTTCGGGGGAAAAACTGTTTTTT. The full variable domain, completed using reference TRBV7-3 and TRBJ1-4, is GAGVSQTPSNKVTEKGKYVELRCDPISGHTALYWYRQSLGQGPEFLIYFQGTGAADDSGLPNDRFFAVRPEGSVSTLKIQRTERGDSAVYLCASSLGDRASGEKLFFGSGTQLSVL.

This clonotype was seen a few times. The chain combines TRBV4-1 with TRBJ2-7, with a tentative D call TRBD1 (6 bases). Trimming took 4 bases from V and 7 from J, leaving 20 bases between them. The germline V gene encodes CDR1 MGHRA and CDR2 YSYEKL. The CDR3 runs to 15 residues. This CDR3 is CASSPKAAGAGEQYF. The DNA for the CDR3 is TGCGCCAGCAGCCCGAAAGCGGCAGGGGCTGGTGAGCAGTACTTC.

This clonotype has a handful of counts. V usage is TRBV24-1 and J usage is TRBJ2-6, with 9 nucleotides matching TRBD1. The CDR3 contains 18 residues. Trimming cost V 3 bases and J 4 bases; bases outside gene matches: 9. The germline CDR1 and CDR2 sequences are KGHDR and SFDVKD. CDR3 DNA sequence: TGTGCCACCAGTGATAGTCCCGGGACAGGGTCCGGGGCCAACGTCCTGACTTTC. Translation: CATSDSPGTGSGANVLTF.

This clonotype has more than one count but fewer than ten. V and J are TRBV28 and TRBJ2-7, with 11 bases that match TRBD1. The germline gives CDR1 MDHEN, CDR2 SYDVKM. Trimming at V came to 5 bases and at J to 7 bases, leaving 10 bases not matched to a gene. This CDR3 is 15 amino acids long. CDR3 sequence: CASSPAGTGGGEQYF. CDR3 sequence (DNA): TGTGCCAGCAGTCCCGCCGGGACAGGGGGAGGTGAGCAGTACTTC. Looking up the rest from reference TRBV28 and TRBJ2-7 gives the full variable domain: DVKVTQSSRYLVKRTGEKVFLECVQDMDHENMFWYRQDPGLGLRLIYFSYDVKMKEKGDIPEGYSVSREKKERFSLILESASTNQTSMYLCASSPAGTGGGEQYFGPGTRLTVT.

This clonotype was observed a few times. This chain uses TRBV5-1 with TRBJ1-4; D gene uncertain. CDR1 SGHRS and CDR2 YFSETQ come from the germline V gene. There are 18 residues in the CDR3. V shed 3 bases and J shed 1 base, with 19 bases lying between them. The CDR3 protein is CASSSLPSTGITNEKLFF. As DNA, the CDR3 is TGCGCCAGCAGCTCGTTACCGTCGACCGGGATAACTAATGAAAAACTGTTTTTT. Filled out from reference TRBV5-1 and TRBJ1-4, the complete variable domain reads KAGVTQTPRYLIKTRGQQVTLSCSPISGHRSVSWYQQTPGQGLQFLFEYFSETQRNKGNFPGRFSGRQFSNSRSEMNVSTLELGDSALYLCASSSLPSTGITNEKLFFGSGTQLSVL.

This clonotype came up a few times. V is TRBV28 and J is TRBJ2-7; D gene ambiguous. CDR3 size: 12 residues. V lost 1 base to trimming and J lost 13 bases, with 14 bases between them. Germline V CDR1 and CDR2: MDHEN, SYDVKM. CDR3: CASSLSKQHTYF. The CDR3 nucleotides read TGTGCCAGCAGTTTATCCAAACAGCACACTTACTTC.

This clonotype was counted only a few times. The chain links TRBV5-1 to TRBJ2-2; D remains ambiguous. The germline V and J ends were trimmed by 0 bases and 2 bases, with 8 bases remaining between them. The CDR3 is made up of 15 amino acids. Germline V lookup: CDR1 SGHRS, CDR2 YFSETQ. CDR3 protein: CASSLVPLNTGELFF. The CDR3 nucleotides are TGCGCCAGCAGCTTGGTACCGCTAAACACCGGGGAGCTGTTTTTT.

The chain links TRBV11-1 to TRBJ2-3; D remains unclear. The V and J ends lost 6 bases and 2 bases respectively, with 9 bases between them. Looked up from germline, CDR1 is SGHAT and CDR2 is FQDESV (reference sequence). The CDR3 runs to 13 residues. The CDR3 is CASSFQDTDTQYF. CDR3 in DNA: TGTGCCAGCAGTTTCCAGGACACAGATACGCAGTATTTT.

This clonotype was detected ten times or more. This chain links TRBV20-1 with TRBJ1-4; TRBD1 aligns across 7 bases. The ends lost 0 bases at V and 5 bases at J; junction bases unmatched: 3. The CDR3 is 14 residues long. Per the germline V gene, CDR1 is DFQATT and CDR2 is SNEGSKA (reference sequence). The CDR3 is CSAREPTGNEKLFF. The DNA for the CDR3 is TGCAGTGCTAGAGAACCGACAGGGAATGAAAAACTGTTTTTT.